The subject of this entry is one T cell receptor (beta chain). Its antigen is not known. The table came from immunoSEQ multiplex PCR; TCRdb's copy has only in-frame clones and leaves some out. This table holds roughly 80,000 clones, over 75% found once. The sample is drawn from a study of graft-versus-host responses after intestinal transplantation. Germline lookup yields CDR1 SGHRS and CDR2 YFSETQ. The CDR3 spans 15 residues. V dropped 4 bases and J dropped 3; count of bases not matched to a gene: 9. The source of this sequence is a human donor who was the organ donor for an intestinal transplant. J is TRBJ2-7 and V is TRBV5-1; 8 bases are shared with TRBD1. The specimen comprised unstimulated CD8+ T cells sorted from spleen or lymph node cells, sampled before transplant. The CDR3 region is CASSPERTGYYEQYF. CDR3 coding DNA: TGCGCCAGCAGCCCCGAGCGGACAGGGTACTACGAGCAGTACTTC.